Presented here are 25 T cell receptor beta chains from one specimen sequenced in a study of early T cells in non-severe SARS-CoV-2 infection. TCRdb independently ran MiXCR on the 5' RACE reads; one entry per CDR3 protein. The sample yields tens of thousands of distinct CDR3 sequences, roughly an eighth seen once. Sequences were obtained from whole blood. Every receptor here comes from an adult who was a healthcare worker with PCR-confirmed SARS-CoV-2 infection or an uninfected control (not recorded which).

This chain uses TRBV20-1 with TRBJ1-5; no definite D call. Germline V gives CDR1 DFQATT, CDR2 SNEGSKA (reference sequence). CDR3 size: 16 residues. The ends were cut back, 4 bases at V and 0 bases at J, with 16 bases in the middle. This CDR3 is CSATSRAAYSNQPQHF. CDR3 in DNA: TGCAGTGCTACCAGCAGAGCGGCATATAGCAATCAGCCCCAGCATTTT.

The V gene is TRBV3-1, the J gene TRBJ2-3; 14 positions agree with TRBD2. J lost 4 bases, V lost 2 bases, and 2 bases had no gene match. The germline V gene encodes CDR1 LGHDT and CDR2 YNNKEL (reference sequence). The CDR3 has 16 residues. CDR3 DNA: TGTGCCAGCAGCCAAAGACTAGCGGGAGGGGCAGATACGCAGTATTTT. Its translation is CASSQRLAGGADTQYF.

This clonotype was counted between two and nine times. The V and J genes are TRBV7-6 and TRBJ2-2, with D possibly being TRBD1 (6 bases). V lost 3 bases to trimming and J lost 6 bases, with 11 bases between them. The CDR3 is made up of 14 amino acids. Per the germline V gene, CDR1 is SGHVS and CDR2 is FNYEAQ. This chain's CDR3 is CASSFAGAPGELFF. CDR3 sequence (DNA): TGTGCCAGCAGCTTCGCAGGGGCCCCCGGGGAGCTGTTTTTT.

The J gene is TRBJ2-3, the V gene TRBV6-4, with 8 bases lining up with TRBD1. CDR3 length: 16 residues. Losses at the gene ends were 4 bases for V and 0 bases for J; bases not matched to a gene: 6. CDR1 MRHNA and CDR2 SNTAGT come from the germline V gene. In DNA, the CDR3 is TGTGCCAGCAGTGCAAAACAGGGGGTTAGCACAGATACGCAGTATTTT. This translates into CASSAKQGVSTDTQYF.

This rearrangement joins TRBV6-5 to TRBJ2-7; a possible D gene is TRBD1 (6 bases). This CDR3 region has 15 residues. Looked up from germline, CDR1 is MNHEY and CDR2 is SVGAGI. V lost 8 bases, J lost 0 bases, and 17 bases lay in between. The CDR3: CASRYPRGTSYEQYF. The CDR3 DNA reads as TGTGCCAGCCGATACCCCAGGGGCACCTCCTACGAGCAGTACTTC.

This clonotype was detected many times. V and J are TRBV29-1 and TRBJ2-3; no clear D. Looked up from germline, CDR1 is SQVTM and CDR2 is ANQGSEA. This CDR3 is built from 13 residues. With 8 bases removed from V and 0 bases from J, the gap between germline ends came to 12 bases. As DNA, the CDR3 is TGCAGCTCTAGGGCACCAAGCACAGATACGCAGTATTTT. Translation: CSSRAPSTDTQYF.

The sample holds many counts of this clonotype. J is TRBJ2-3 and V is TRBV18, with D uncertain. V was pared by 2 bases and J by 0 bases, with 6 bases between. The CDR3 consists of 14 residues. The germline gives CDR1 KGHSH, CDR2 LQKENI. The CDR3 DNA reads TGTGCCAGCTCACCAGCGGCTAGCACAGATACGCAGTATTTT. Translating gives CASSPAASTDTQYF.

This clonotype was observed many times. The chain's CDR3 is CASSARATTDTQYF. In DNA, the CDR3 is TGTGCCAGCAGTGCCCGGGCCACCACAGATACGCAGTATTTT. The chain couples TRBV6-4 to TRBJ2-3; D is undetermined. Germline loops: CDR1 MRHNA, CDR2 SNTAGT. Trimming cost V 4 bases and J 2 bases, with 10 bases left between them. CDR3 size: 14 residues.

The J gene is TRBJ1-2, the V gene TRBV19; TRBD1 aligns across 7 bases. Germline CDR1 and CDR2: LNHDA and SQIVND (reference sequence). V dropped 1 base and J dropped 4; count of bases not matched to a gene: 6. CDR3 length: 15 amino acids. The CDR3 reads CASSIGEGAGYGYTF. The CDR3 nucleotides are TGTGCCAGTAGTATAGGGGAGGGGGCCGGCTATGGCTACACCTTC.

This clonotype has only a few counts. CDR3 nucleotide sequence: TGTGCCTGGAGCAAGGGGGGCTTGGAGACCGGGGAGCTGTTTTTT. It yields the protein CAWSKGGLETGELFF. The chain is built from TRBV30 and TRBJ2-2; either TRBD1 or TRBD2 may supply D (6 bases each). The CDR3 covers 15 residues. V lost 3 bases and J 5 bases, leaving 16 bases between the germline ends. The V gene's germline CDR1 is GTSNPN and CDR2 SVGIG (reference sequence).

The sample holds a few counts of this clonotype. CDR3 in DNA: TGTGCCAGCTCACCACTAGCGGGAGTATTCAATGAGCAGTTCTTC. It is translated as CASSPLAGVFNEQFF. The genes are TRBV18 and TRBJ2-1; 9 bases line up with TRBD2. Germline loops: CDR1 KGHSH, CDR2 LQKENI. V shed 1 base, J shed 6 bases, and the junction held 4 bases outside the gene matches. The CDR3 length is 15 residues.

This clonotype was seen ten or more times. The J gene is TRBJ2-5, the V gene TRBV24-1; D is perhaps TRBD1 (5 bases). CDR1 and CDR2 (germline): KGHDR, SFDVKD. V was shortened by 9 bases and J by 2 bases, with 15 bases between the two germline ends. This CDR3 spans 14 amino acids. CDR3 nucleotides: TGTGCCACCGCCGAAAGGGGTTTTCAAGAGACCCAGTACTTC. Translating it yields CATAERGFQETQYF.

This clonotype was found many times. The V gene is TRBV5-1, the J gene TRBJ1-5; 9 bases line up with TRBD1. With 4 bases clipped from V and 5 bases from J, the junction kept 16 bases outside the gene matches. The germline V gene has CDR1 SGHRS and CDR2 YFSETQ. CDR3 length: 18 residues. The CDR3 loop is CASSPAPTGTGTDQPQHF. The CDR3 DNA is TGCGCCAGCAGCCCAGCCCCCACGGGGACAGGGACGGATCAGCCCCAGCATTTT.

This clonotype was counted ten times or more. This chain's CDR3 is CASSLGDRPNTEAFF. CDR3 coding DNA: TGTGCCAGCAGCTTAGGGGACAGGCCGAACACTGAAGCTTTCTTT. V is TRBV7-9 and J is TRBJ1-1, with 8 bases fitting TRBD1. CDR3 length: 15 residues. V was pared by 1 base and J by 1 base, with 2 bases of the junction left unmatched. CDR1 and CDR2 (germline): SEHNR, FQNEAQ (reference sequence).

This chain joins TRBV30 and TRBJ1-2; TRBD1 agrees at 10 bases. Germline CDR1 and CDR2: GTSNPN and SVGIG (reference sequence). This CDR3 spans 14 amino acids. J gave up 6 bases and V 4 bases, and 8 bases lay outside the gene matches. The CDR3 DNA sequence: TGTGCCTGGAATCAACCCGGGACAGGGGATGGCTACACCTTC. Encoded protein: CAWNQPGTGDGYTF.

V usage is TRBV29-1 and J usage is TRBJ1-3, with D maybe TRBD1 (6 bases). The CDR3 runs to 12 residues. Trimming took 5 bases from V and 3 from J, leaving 8 bases between them. Germline values: CDR1 SQVTM, CDR2 ANQGSEA. CDR3 amino acids: CSVRGLGNTIYF. The CDR3 DNA follows: TGCAGCGTTCGGGGGCTTGGAAACACCATATATTTT.

Many counts were recorded for this clonotype. This sequence joins TRBV20-1 and TRBJ2-7, with unresolved D. V lost 3 bases and J 4 bases, leaving 7 bases between the germline ends. The CDR3 is 11 residues long. Germline CDR1 DFQATT, CDR2 SNEGSKA (reference sequence). The CDR3 bases are TGCAGTGCTAGGGAAATTTACGAGCAGTACTTC. The encoded protein is CSAREIYEQYF.

This clonotype appeared many times. The rearrangement links TRBV6-5 to TRBJ1-1; TRBD1 might be the D (6 bases). The ends were cut back, 4 bases at V and 4 bases at J, with 16 bases in the middle. Germline values: CDR1 MNHEY, CDR2 SVGAGI. This CDR3 spans 15 amino acids. In DNA, the CDR3 is TGTGCCAGCAGTTCGCTACAGGGCATGGGCACTGAAGCTTTCTTT. It specifies CASSSLQGMGTEAFF.

This clonotype was detected many times. The rearrangement uses TRBV25-1 and TRBJ2-7, with D possibly being TRBD1 (6 bases). This CDR3 is 15 amino acids long. V gave up 3 bases and J gave up 0 bases, with 12 bases separating them. Looked up from germline, CDR1 is MGHDK and CDR2 is SYGVNS. CDR3 nucleotides: TGTGCCAGCAGTGAGGGGGCGTTGAGCTCCTACGAGCAGTACTTC. This codes for CASSEGALSSYEQYF.

In this sample, this clonotype turned up many times. J is TRBJ2-3 and V is TRBV20-1, with a tentative D call TRBD2 (6 bases). The V end lost 2 bases, the J end lost 8 bases, and 20 bases lay between the germline ends. The CDR3 runs 15 residues. From germline, CDR1 is DFQATT and CDR2 SNEGSKA (reference sequence). CDR3 loop: CSARLLAGTLSTQYF. CDR3 coding DNA: TGCAGTGCTAGATTGTTGGCGGGAACACTCAGTACGCAGTATTTT.

The rearrangement joins TRBV19 to TRBJ2-1; 7 bases match TRBD1. V lost 6 bases to trimming and J lost 1 base; unmatched junction nucleotides: 6. Germline loops: CDR1 LNHDA, CDR2 SQIVND (reference sequence). This CDR3 has 15 residues. The CDR3 here is CASRLDRASYNEQFF. In DNA form, the CDR3 reads TGTGCCAGTAGACTCGACAGGGCGTCCTACAATGAGCAGTTCTTC.

This clonotype was picked up a small number of times. V is TRBV20-1 and J is TRBJ2-3, with 7 bases identical to TRBD1. The CDR3 loop spans 13 amino acids. In germline, CDR1 is DFQATT, CDR2 SNEGSKA (reference sequence). The V and J ends lost 5 bases and 0 bases, in that order; junction bases with no gene match: 2. In nucleotides, the CDR3 is TGCAGTGCTGAGGACAGGAGCACAGATACGCAGTATTTT. Translation gives CSAEDRSTDTQYF.

This clonotype was recorded at least ten times. The chain combines TRBV20-1 with TRBJ1-6, with D possibly being TRBD1 (6 bases). This CDR3 spans 14 amino acids. V was trimmed by 8 bases and J by 7 bases, leaving 18 bases between them. Germline CDR1 is DFQATT and CDR2 is SNEGSKA (reference sequence). The CDR3 protein is CSTRAAGTNSPLHF. The CDR3 DNA sequence: TGCAGTACCAGGGCGGCAGGGACAAATTCACCCCTCCACTTT.

At least ten counts were recorded for this clonotype. The chain is built from TRBV5-1 and TRBJ2-5; possibly TRBD1 for D (6 bases). CDR3 length equals 12 residues. Trimming pared 4 bases from V and 5 bases from J, leaving 9 bases between. CDR1 is SGHRS, CDR2 YFSETQ, per germline. As DNA, the CDR3 is TGCGCCAGCAGCACTCAGGGGGAGACCCAGTACTTC. Its protein is CASSTQGETQYF.

This clonotype was observed many times. The rearrangement links TRBV2 to TRBJ1-5; 7 nucleotides agree with TRBD1. The germline V gene encodes CDR1 SNHLY and CDR2 FYNNEI. V dropped 6 bases and J dropped 3; count of bases not matched to a gene: 2. The length of the CDR3 is 13 residues. CDR3 amino acids: CASRGQNNQPQHF. CDR3 nucleotide sequence: TGTGCCAGCAGGGGACAGAACAATCAGCCCCAGCATTTT.